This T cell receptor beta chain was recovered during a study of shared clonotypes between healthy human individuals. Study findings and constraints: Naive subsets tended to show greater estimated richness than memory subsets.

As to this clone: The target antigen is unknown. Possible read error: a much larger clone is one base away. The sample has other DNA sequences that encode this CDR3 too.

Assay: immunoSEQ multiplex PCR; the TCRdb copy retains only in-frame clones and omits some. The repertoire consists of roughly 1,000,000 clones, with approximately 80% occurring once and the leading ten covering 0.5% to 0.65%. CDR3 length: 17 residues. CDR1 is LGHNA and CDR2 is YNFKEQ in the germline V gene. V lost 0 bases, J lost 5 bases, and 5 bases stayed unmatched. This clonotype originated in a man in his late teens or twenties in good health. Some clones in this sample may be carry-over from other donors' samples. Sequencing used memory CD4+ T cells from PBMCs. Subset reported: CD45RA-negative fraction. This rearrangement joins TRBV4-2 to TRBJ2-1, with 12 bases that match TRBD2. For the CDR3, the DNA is TGTGCCAGCAGCCAAGATCCTAGCGGGAGGGCCAACAATGAGCAGTTCTTC. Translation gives CASSQDPSGRANNEQFF.